The 32 T cell receptor beta chains presented below share a single source sample, sequenced in a study of CD8+CD57+ T cells in acquired aplastic anemia. The authors sequenced patients whose flow cytometry had shown CD8+CD57+ cell expansion. According to the study, genomic DNA was the template for TCR beta VDJ and CDR3 profiling. TCRdb passed the reads through MiXCR, listing each CDR3 protein once. The data show 400,000 to 600,000 distinct CDR3 sequences, less than 35% seen once. The specimen sequenced was sorted CD4+, CD8+, or CD8+CD57+ T cells (not recorded which) from PBMCs. The receptor set was obtained from a human donor with aplastic anemia.

About this clonotype itself: This sequence may be a read error, since a much larger clone differs from it by one base. The CDR3 bases are TGCAGTGCTAAAGTGGCAGGGTGTGTCCATGGCTACACCTTC. Residues: CSAKVAGCVHGYTF. The chain links TRBV29-1 to TRBJ1-2, with D possibly being TRBD1 (5 bases). The CDR3 spans 14 residues. CDR1 is SQVTM, CDR2 ANQGSEA, per germline. Supplemented by reference TRBV29-1 and TRBJ1-2, the full variable domain reads SAVISQKPSRDICQRGTSLTIQCQVDSQVTMMFWYRQQPGQSLTLIATANQGSEATYESGFVIDKFPISRPNLTFSTLTVSNMSPEDSSIYLCSAKVAGCVHGYTFGSGTRLTVV.

This clonotype was counted between two and nine times. The rearrangement uses TRBV12-3 or TRBV12-4 and TRBJ1-1; tentatively, D is TRBD1 (5 bases). The CDR3 length is 14 residues. V was trimmed by 5 bases and J by 2 bases, leaving 12 bases between them. CDR3 bases: TGTGCCAGCAGTCCGCCCAGGGATAACACTGAAGCTTTCTTT. Translation gives CASSPPRDNTEAFF.

V is TRBV11-2 and J is TRBJ2-1, with D uncertain. The V gene lost 5 bases and the J gene lost 0 bases, with 14 bases spanning the gap. Germline CDR1 and CDR2: SGHAT and FQNNGV. The CDR3 extends over 16 amino acids. CDR3 coding DNA: TGTGCCAGCAGCGCCTATACTACCAACTCCTACAATGAGCAGTTCTTC. This translates into CASSAYTTNSYNEQFF.

This clonotype was detected many times. The chain uses TRBV2 and TRBJ1-2, with TRBD1 as a possible D gene (5 bases). Germline CDR1 reads SNHLY; CDR2 reads FYNNEI. Trimming stripped 6 bases from V and 5 bases from J, with 7 bases between. This CDR3 is built from 11 residues. CDR3 bases: TGTGCCAGCAGGGGGCCTTATGGCTACACCTTC. This codes for CASRGPYGYTF.

The genes are TRBV30 and TRBJ2-5; 9 bases map to TRBD2. Germline trimming cut 0 bases from V and 8 bases from J; bases unmatched to any gene: 7. Germline values: CDR1 GTSNPN, CDR2 SVGIG (reference sequence). The CDR3 spans 14 residues. This CDR3 reads CAWSVLAGTLTQYF. CDR3 coding DNA: TGTGCCTGGAGTGTGCTAGCGGGGACCCTAACCCAGTACTTC.

This clonotype was counted many times. The V gene is TRBV4-2, the J gene TRBJ1-2; D gene uncertain. This CDR3 contains 14 residues. Trimming took 4 bases from V and 2 from J, leaving 11 bases between them. Germline loops: CDR1 LGHNA, CDR2 YNFKEQ. CDR3 in amino acids: CASSPQVTNYGYTF. Here the CDR3 DNA reads TGTGCCAGCAGCCCCCAGGTAACCAACTATGGCTACACCTTC.

This clonotype was detected once. The rearrangement joins TRBV19 to TRBJ1-5; 10 bases are a match to TRBD1. This CDR3 is 15 amino acids long. Per germline, CDR1 LNHDA and CDR2 SQIVND (reference sequence). V shed 4 bases, J shed 4 bases, and the junction held 4 bases outside the gene matches. This chain's CDR3 is CASSNWTGGNQPQHF. The DNA for the CDR3 is TGTGCCAGTAGTAACTGGACAGGGGGAAATCAGCCCCAGCATTTT.

The V and J genes are TRBV11-2 and TRBJ2-6, with 10 positions matching TRBD2. V was clipped by 5 bases and J by 4 bases; unmatched bases: 8. CDR1 and CDR2 (germline): SGHAT, FQNNGV. The CDR3 covers 17 residues. CDR3 protein: CASSPRTSGTGANVLTF. CDR3 nucleotides: TGTGCCAGCAGCCCCCGAACTAGCGGGACCGGGGCCAACGTCCTGACTTTC.

Many counts were recorded for this clonotype. The chain uses TRBV7-2 and TRBJ2-7, with D tentatively TRBD1 or TRBD2 (5 bases each). Germline loops: CDR1 SGHTA, CDR2 FQGNSA. The CDR3 has 14 residues. The V gene lost 3 bases and the J gene lost 3 bases, with 12 bases spanning the gap. The CDR3 region has the DNA TGTGCCAGCAGCTTGCGCCGGGACGGCTACGAGCAGTACTTC. Its protein is CASSLRRDGYEQYF.

This clonotype was observed many times. The chain joins TRBV7-2 to TRBJ1-2; TRBD1 aligns across 7 bases. CDR1 and CDR2 from the germline V gene are SGHTA and FQGNSA. V dropped 5 bases and J dropped 5; count of bases not matched to a gene: 8. The CDR3 is 14 amino acids. In DNA form, the CDR3 reads TGTGCCAGCAGCGCCGGACAGGAAACATATGGCTACACCTTC. This codes for CASSAGQETYGYTF.

In its sample, this clonotype was seen many times. V usage is TRBV19 and J usage is TRBJ2-7, with D hard to call. V lost 1 base, J lost 1 base, and 8 bases lay in between. Germline CDR1 LNHDA, CDR2 SQIVND (reference sequence). The CDR3 spans 14 residues. The CDR3 DNA is TGTGCCAGTAGTATAGCTCGATCGTCCTACGAGCAGTACTTC. Amino acids: CASSIARSSYEQYF.

On this clonotype: Relative to the germline gene, one junction end is altered; a read error may explain this. The V gene is TRBV7-3, the J gene TRBJ2-1; 9 nucleotides match TRBD1. Germline CDR1 SGHTA, CDR2 FQGTGA. There are 16 residues in the CDR3. CDR3 amino acids: CASSLIGTGNYNEQSF. The CDR3 nucleotides are TGTGCCAGCAGCCTGATTGGGACAGGGAATTACAATGAGCAGTCCTTC.

As for this clonotype: A read error is likely, as this CDR3 ends without the conserved phenylalanine or tryptophan. The J gene is TRBJ2-7, the V gene TRBV19; no clear D. The V end lost 8 bases, the J end lost 0 bases, and 14 bases lay between the germline ends. The CDR3 has 14 amino acids. Germline V gene data show CDR1 as LNHDA and CDR2 as SQIVND (reference sequence). The chain's CDR3 is CASGTSDGSYEQYL. The CDR3 coding sequence is TGTGCCAGTGGTACATCGGACGGCTCCTACGAGCAGTACCTC.

This clonotype was counted only a few times. The gene calls are TRBV14 and TRBJ1-4; no clear D. The CDR3 loop spans 11 amino acids. The V and J ends lost 3 bases and 7 bases respectively, with 3 bases between them. The germline CDR1 and CDR2 sequences are SGHDN and FVKESK. CDR3 nucleotide sequence: TGTGCCAGCAGCCATAGTGAAAAACTGTTTTTT. Its protein is CASSHSEKLFF.

There are many counts of this clonotype. The genes are TRBV2 and TRBJ1-3; unclear D gene. The CDR3 runs 14 residues. Germline CDR1 reads SNHLY; CDR2 reads FYNNEI. Between the trimmed V and J ends, which lost 6 bases and 0 bases, there was a span of 9 bases. The CDR3 reads CASRAGLSGNTIYF. In DNA, the CDR3 is TGTGCCAGCAGAGCAGGACTCTCTGGAAACACCATATATTTT.

Many counts were recorded for this clonotype. The chain employs TRBV2 and TRBJ2-7; D call uncertain. The germline V gene has CDR1 SNHLY and CDR2 FYNNEI. Trimming took off 4 bases at V and 6 bases at J, with 13 bases between the two ends. The CDR3 contains 13 residues. CDR3 residues: CASSGDPSLEQYF. The CDR3 nucleotides read TGTGCCAGCAGTGGGGATCCGAGCCTCGAGCAGTACTTC.

J is TRBJ2-3 and V is TRBV20-1; D not certain. Per the germline V gene, CDR1 is DFQATT and CDR2 is SNEGSKA (reference sequence). This CDR3 has 13 amino acids. With 3 bases removed from V and 7 bases from J, the gap between germline ends came to 14 bases. DNA of the CDR3: TGCAGTGCTAGGGGTCCCAACGGAAATACGCAGTATTTT. Its protein is CSARGPNGNTQYF.

This clonotype showed up just once. This sequence joins TRBV11-2 and TRBJ1-1; 7 positions match TRBD1. The CDR3 consists of 16 residues. Germline values: CDR1 SGHAT, CDR2 FQNNGV. V trimming: 5 bases; J trimming: 7 bases; junction bases outside the gene matches: 16. The CDR3 coding sequence is TGTGCCAGCAGCCGAGCATCACCACAGGGGAAAGTTGAAGCTTTCTTT. It encodes CASSRASPQGKVEAFF. Using reference TRBV11-2 and TRBJ1-1 for the parts outside the CDR3, the full variable domain is EAGVAQSPRYKIIEKRQSVAFWCNPISGHATLYWYQQILGQGPKLLIQFQNNGVVDDSQLPKDRFSAERLKGVDSTLKIQPAKLEDSAVYLCASSRASPQGKVEAFFGQGTRLTVV.

The J gene is TRBJ2-3, the V gene TRBV5-1, with D perhaps TRBD1 or TRBD2 (5 bases each). The CDR3 length is 19 residues. The germline V and J ends were trimmed by 0 bases and 4 bases, with 24 bases remaining between them. Germline-derived CDR1 and CDR2 are SGHRS and YFSETQ. CDR3 sequence: CASSLEVGRQLGSADTQYF. CDR3 sequence (DNA): TGCGCCAGCAGCTTGGAGGTGGGGCGGCAACTAGGATCGGCAGATACGCAGTATTTT.

This clonotype came up a few times. A clone one base away is much larger, so this may be a read error. The CDR3 DNA reads as TGTGCCAGCAGCCTCCTTACTCGAAGTCGGGAGCAGTTCTTC. This codes for CASSLLTRSREQFF. V and J are TRBV11-2 and TRBJ2-1, with no clear D. The germline V gene encodes CDR1 SGHAT and CDR2 FQNNGV. V was trimmed by 5 bases and J by 10 bases, leaving 18 bases between them. This CDR3 contains 14 residues.

This clonotype was recorded only once. The chain has TRBV12-3 or TRBV12-4 and TRBJ1-1; D may be TRBD1 (5 bases). CDR3 size: 14 residues. Trimming pared 5 bases from V and 5 bases from J, leaving 15 bases between. CDR3 sequence (DNA): TGTGCCAGCAGTCATGGGGGGGGTGCGACTGAAGCTTTCTTT. It specifies CASSHGGGATEAFF.

There are a few counts of this clonotype. This sequence joins TRBV4-1 and TRBJ2-7, with 8 nucleotides matching TRBD2. The CDR3 length is 15 residues. From germline, CDR1 is MGHRA and CDR2 YSYEKL. With V trimmed by 4 bases and J by 6 bases, 11 bases remained unmatched. The CDR3 loop reads CASSRPGGRIGEQYF. As DNA, the CDR3 is TGCGCCAGCAGCCGACCGGGCGGGAGGATTGGCGAGCAGTACTTC.

The V gene is TRBV15, the J gene TRBJ2-7, with D uncertain. With 3 bases removed from V and 0 bases from J, the gap between germline ends came to 18 bases. CDR1 and CDR2 from the germline V gene are LNHNV and YYDKDF (reference sequence). The CDR3 totals 17 residues. DNA for the CDR3: TGTGCCACCAGCAGCTTGATTGGCAGGAAGAGCTCCTACGAGCAGTACTTC. As protein: CATSSLIGRKSSYEQYF.

This clonotype was picked up a small number of times. The rearrangement joins TRBV6-2 or TRBV6-3 to TRBJ1-1; TRBD1 matches at 7 bases. The CDR3 is made up of 13 amino acids. Germline V gene sequence: CDR1 MNHEY, CDR2 SVGEGT. V gave up 4 bases and J gave up 6 bases; unmatched junction bases: 5. CDR3 DNA sequence: TGTGCCAGCAGTTTAGACAGGGTCGCTGAAGCTTTCTTT. Protein: CASSLDRVAEAFF.

With respect to this clonotype: One junction end does not reproduce the germline sequence, and a read error may be involved. The CDR3 nucleotides are TGTGCCAGCAGCCATCACCTAGCGGACCAAGAGACCCGGTACTTC. Its protein is CASSHHLADQETRYF. The chain combines TRBV7-9 with TRBJ2-5, with 7 positions matching TRBD2. Germline V lookup: CDR1 SEHNR, CDR2 FQNEAQ (reference sequence). There are 15 residues in the CDR3.

This clonotype was counted only a few times. The chain uses TRBV27 and TRBJ2-7, with TRBD2 matching 10 bases. The germline CDR1 and CDR2 sequences are MNHEY and SMNVEV (reference sequence). CDR3 length: 15 amino acids. Trimming cost V 6 bases and J 2 bases; bases outside gene matches: 7. The CDR3: CASRRSSGSPYEQYF. CDR3 nucleotides: TGTGCCAGCAGGCGGTCTAGCGGGAGCCCCTACGAGCAGTACTTC.

This chain connects TRBV2 to TRBJ2-5; 11 bases match TRBD2. With V trimmed by 6 bases and J by 0 bases, 12 bases remained unmatched. CDR1 is SNHLY and CDR2 is FYNNEI in the germline V gene. This CDR3 spans 18 amino acids. The CDR3 coding sequence is TGTGCCAGCAGCCAAGTCCCTTTAGCGGGGGGGTACCAAGAGACCCAGTACTTC. It translates to CASSQVPLAGGYQETQYF. The full variable domain, rest sourced from reference TRBV2 and TRBJ2-5, is EPEVTQTPSHQVTQMGQEVILRCVPISNHLYFYWYRQILGQKVEFLVSFYNNEISEKSEIFDDQFSVERPDGSNFTLKIRSTKLEDSAMYFCASSQVPLAGGYQETQYFGPGTRLLVL.

This clonotype came up many times. CDR3 coding DNA: TGTGCCAGCAGCACCCGACAGGGATTCGTAGCTTTCTTT. This codes for CASSTRQGFVAFF. The rearrangement joins TRBV7-2 to TRBJ1-1; 7 bases fit TRBD1. This CDR3 has 13 residues. Trimming removed 5 bases from V and 10 bases from J; junction bases left unmatched: 10. The germline CDR1 and CDR2 sequences are SGHTA and FQGNSA.

The chain has TRBV7-2 and TRBJ1-1, with D possibly TRBD1 on 5 matching bases. Trimming pared 0 bases from V and 5 bases from J, leaving 16 bases between. CDR3 length: 16 amino acids. Germline V gene sequence: CDR1 SGHTA, CDR2 FQGNSA. The CDR3 nucleotides read TGTGCCAGCAGCTTAGCCAGGAGAGGGGACGATACTGAAGCTTTCTTT. Its translation: CASSLARRGDDTEAFF. The variable domain in full, completed from reference TRBV7-2 and TRBJ1-1, reads GAGVSQSPSNKVTEKGKDVELRCDPISGHTALYWYRQSLGQGLEFLIYFQGNSAPDKSGLPSDRFSAERTGGSVSTLTIQRTQQEDSAVYLCASSLARRGDDTEAFFGQGTRLTVV.

This chain connects TRBV20-1 to TRBJ2-3; unclear D gene. Germline CDR1 is DFQATT and CDR2 is SNEGSKA (reference sequence). V lost 2 bases to trimming and J lost 4 bases, with 7 bases between them. The CDR3 totals 12 residues. CDR3 DNA sequence: TGCAGTGCTAGATTGGTCTCAGATACGCAGTATTTT. It translates to CSARLVSDTQYF.

This chain links TRBV6-1 with TRBJ1-2; D not certain. This CDR3 spans 13 amino acids. V was shortened by 7 bases and J by 6 bases, with 15 bases between the two germline ends. Germline V gene data show CDR1 as MNHNS and CDR2 as SASEGT. The CDR3 region is CASTFLAVDGYTF. Written as DNA, the CDR3 is TGTGCCAGCACATTTTTGGCAGTAGATGGCTACACCTTC.

This clonotype was detected only a few times. The chain's CDR3 is CASMGAPDGYTF. Here the CDR3 DNA reads TGTGCCAGCATGGGGGCGCCGGATGGCTACACCTTC. The chain joins TRBV6-1 to TRBJ1-2, with TRBD1 as a possible D gene (6 bases). Germline values: CDR1 MNHNS, CDR2 SASEGT. CDR3 length: 12 residues. Deletions cut 7 bases from V and 6 bases from J, with 12 bases between.